These T cell receptor beta chains were read from a single sample in a study of blood T cells in healthy people across ages. A single record per CDR3 protein comes from TCRdb applying MiXCR to the 5' RACE reads. The sample lists around 1,600,000 distinct CDR3 sequences, 42% occurring once. The sequenced material came from blood. These TCRs come from a woman in her late teens or twenties in good health. Both conserved end residues are part of each CDR3. D genes are given only for firm matches. Only some rows state a clone size, as once, few, many or a class for expanded clones.

TRBJ2-3,NA,TRBV2,few,TGTGCCAGCATTCGAAACACAGATACGCAGTATTTT,CASIRNTDTQYF
TRBJ2-7,TRBD1,TRBV6-6,few,TGTGCCAGCAGGGACAGGGAAGGTGGGTCCTACGAGCAGTACTTC,CASRDREGGSYEQYF
TRBJ2-1,NA,TRBV28,few,TGTGCCAGCCGTCCGGGTTTCCACAATGAGCAGTTCTTC,CASRPGFHNEQFF
TRBJ2-2,NA,TRBV15,NA,TGTGCCACCAGCAGAGATCCAGTCATGCTTTCCGGGGAGCTGTTTTTT,CATSRDPVMLSGELFF
TRBJ1-4,TRBD1,TRBV20-1,NA,TGCAGTGCTAGTCAGGGGGCGGATAATGAAAAACTGTTTTTT,CSASQGADNEKLFF
TRBJ2-7,NA,TRBV3-1,NA,TGTGCCGGCAGCCAAGACTGGGTACCAAACGAGCAGTACTTC,CAGSQDWVPNEQYF
TRBJ2-7,TRBD2,TRBV20-1,NA,TGCAGTGCTAGAAGTGGGACTAGCGCATACGAGCAGTACTTC,CSARSGTSAYEQYF
TRBJ2-1,TRBD2,TRBV7-9,NA,TGTGCCAGCAGCTCGCGAGGGGGAGCGGGAGTCATCAATGAGCAGTTCTTC,CASSSRGGAGVINEQFF
TRBJ2-5,TRBD2,TRBV7-2,NA,TGTGCCAGCAGCTACATAGCGGGGGGCCCCGCTCCGTACTTC,CASSYIAGGPAPYF
TRBJ2-1,TRBD2,TRBV18,once,TGTGCCAGCTCGTTACTCCCGGGACTAGCGGATTACAATGAGCAGTTCTTC,CASSLLPGLADYNEQFF
TRBJ1-2,TRBD1,TRBV27,few,TGTGCCAGCAGTCCCGGGACAGGCGTTTCTTATGGCTACACCTTC,CASSPGTGVSYGYTF
TRBJ2-3,NA,TRBV25-1,NA,TGTGCCAGCAGTGAACCCCTCAGTCCGCAGTATTTT,CASSEPLSPQYF
TRBJ1-1,NA,TRBV5-1,NA,TGCGCCAGCAGCCCTGGACACATGAACACTGAAGCTTTCTTT,CASSPGHMNTEAFF
TRBJ2-7,TRBD2,TRBV10-3,NA,TGTGCCATCAGTGGGGGGACTAGCGGTGGTTACGAGCAGTACTTC,CAISGGTSGGYEQYF
TRBJ1-5,TRBD1,TRBV27,NA,TGTGCCAGCAGGTCAACAGGGGGCCCCAATCAGCCCCAGCATTTT,CASRSTGGPNQPQHF
TRBJ2-3,NA,TRBV5-1,once,TGCGCCAGCAGCTGGGGATTGGTCCGGATTAGCACAGATACGCAGTATTTT,CASSWGLVRISTDTQYF
TRBJ1-4,NA,TRBV5-1,NA,TGCGCCAGCAGCTGGAATGCGGAGGTCGAAAAACTGTTTTTT,CASSWNAEVEKLFF
TRBJ2-3,NA,TRBV7-9,many,TGTGCCAGCAGCCAAACCGTAGATACGCAGTATTTT,CASSQTVDTQYF
TRBJ2-3,NA,TRBV14,few,TGTGCCAGCAGCCAAGGTGACGAGGATACGCAGTATTTT,CASSQGDEDTQYF
TRBJ1-2,TRBD1,TRBV10-3,few,TGTGCCATCAGTGACACCCGGGACAGGTGGAGCCTTTATGGCTACACCTTC,CAISDTRDRWSLYGYTF
TRBJ2-5,TRBD2,TRBV9,few,TGTGCCAGCAGCGTAGTAGCGGGGGGAGAGACCCAGTACTTC,CASSVVAGGETQYF
TRBJ2-5,TRBD2,TRBV3-1,few,TGTGCCAGCAGCCGTACTAGCGGGAGACAGGAGACCCAGTACTTC,CASSRTSGRQETQYF
TRBJ2-7,NA,TRBV18,NA,TGTGCCAGCTCACCACCACACAGGGAGGGCGAGCAGTACTTC,CASSPPHREGEQYF
TRBJ1-1,TRBD1,TRBV7-2,NA,TGTGCCAGCAGCGAGACAGGGGCTGGGGACACTGAAGCTTTCTTT,CASSETGAGDTEAFF
TRBJ2-3,NA,TRBV9,many,TGTGCCAGCAGCGTAGAGGGGGGACCAGATACGCAGTATTTT,CASSVEGGPDTQYF
TRBJ2-1,NA,TRBV29-1,NA,TGCAGCGTTGAAGCGGTACCAGGGCTCTACAATGAGCAGTTCTTC,CSVEAVPGLYNEQFF
TRBJ1-5,TRBD1,TRBV4-2,NA,TGTGCCAGCAGCCAACAGGGACAGGGGGCTAGCAATCAGCCCCAGCATTTT,CASSQQGQGASNQPQHF
TRBJ1-2,NA,TRBV14,NA,TGTGCCAGCAGCCAAGCGGGACTCTATGGCTACACCTTC,CASSQAGLYGYTF
TRBJ2-4,NA,TRBV15,few,TGTGCCACCAGCAGACCCCACGAGGTGGCCAAAAACATTCAGTACTTC,CATSRPHEVAKNIQYF